The 6 T cell receptor beta chains reported below all come from one sample, sequenced in a study of spatial heterogeneity in lung cancer. MiXCR, run by TCRdb on the 5' RACE reads, gives a single entry per CDR3 protein. The table includes around 27,000 distinct CDR3 sequences, around 5.9% detected once. Time point described: blood at routine non-recurrence follow-up after resection. Sequencing of whole RNA from tumor, nontumor lung or frozen PBMC involved no sorting. The material sequenced was PBMCs, taken at follow-up. Receptors were obtained from a male donor with early-stage non-small cell lung cancer.

In this sample, this clonotype turned up many times. This chain links TRBV3-1 with TRBJ2-4; TRBD2 aligns across 7 bases. This CDR3 is built from 16 residues. Germline V gene sequence: CDR1 LGHDT, CDR2 YNNKEL (reference sequence). With 0 bases clipped from V and 9 bases from J, the junction kept 11 bases outside the gene matches. The CDR3 is CASSQDPVTSFGIQYF. CDR3 coding DNA: TGTGCCAGCAGCCAAGATCCAGTGACTAGCTTCGGCATTCAGTACTTC. Full variable domain (missing parts from reference TRBV3-1 and TRBJ2-4): DTAVSQTPKYLVTQMGNDKSIKCEQNLGHDTMYWYKQDSKKFLKIMFSYNNKELIINETVPNRFSPKSPDKAHLNLHINSLELGDSAVYFCASSQDPVTSFGIQYFGAGTRLSVL.

This clonotype was detected many times. The chain recombines TRBV18 with TRBJ2-2; a possible D gene is TRBD2 (6 bases). CDR1 and CDR2 from the germline V gene are KGHSH and LQKENI. This CDR3 has 16 residues. Trimming cost V 0 bases and J 4 bases, with 12 bases left between them. The CDR3 DNA reads as TGTGCCAGCTCACCACCGCTGACAGCGGGCACCGGGGAGCTGTTTTTT. Protein product: CASSPPLTAGTGELFF.

This clonotype was seen at least ten times. This chain links TRBV5-8 with TRBJ2-3; D ambiguous. Germline values: CDR1 SGHTS, CDR2 YDEGEE. Deletions cut 4 bases from V and 6 bases from J, with 9 bases between. The CDR3 length is 12 residues. This chain's CDR3 is CASSMQSDTQYF. CDR3 sequence (DNA): TGTGCCAGCAGCATGCAGTCTGATACGCAGTATTTT.

There are many counts of this clonotype. V and J are TRBV7-3 and TRBJ1-4; D is possibly TRBD1 (6 bases). With 5 bases removed from V and 7 bases from J, the gap between germline ends came to 17 bases. The CDR3 is 15 residues long. The germline V gene has CDR1 SGHTA and CDR2 FQGTGA. The CDR3 nucleotides are TGTGCCAGCAGCCCCCCCGGGGGCGAAGGTGAAAAACTGTTTTTT. It is translated as CASSPPGGEGEKLFF.

This clonotype has ten or more counts. CDR3 coding DNA: TGTGCCAGCAGCAAAAAAATGGAGCAGTACGTC. Its protein product is CASSKKMEQYV. V is TRBV21-1 and J is TRBJ2-7. TRBV21-1 represents a pseudogene. CDR3 length: 11 amino acids.

In this sample, this clonotype turned up a few times. The chain recombines TRBV24-1 with TRBJ2-1; TRBD2 matches at 9 bases. V lost 3 bases and J lost 1; bases outside the gene matches: 6. CDR1 KGHDR and CDR2 SFDVKD come from the germline V gene. The CDR3 sequence is 17 residues long. CDR3 in amino acids: CATSDQREVRSYNEQFF. In DNA, the CDR3 is TGTGCCACCAGTGATCAGCGGGAGGTCCGGTCCTACAATGAGCAGTTCTTC.